The present TCR beta chain was sequenced within a study of blood T cell dynamics during melanoma immunotherapy. Time point denoted: pre-treatment baseline. Germline loops: CDR1 GTSNPN, CDR2 SVGIG (reference sequence). CDR3 length equals 14 residues. V lost 1 base to trimming and J lost 5 bases, with 13 bases between them. Using immunoSEQ multiplex PCR, the repertoire was profiled, and TCRdb retains in-frame clones only, with some absent. The sample holds around 16,000 clones; more than 85% are singletons and the top ten take 1.5% to 2%. This specimen consisted of blood, obtained from a patient treated with checkpoint blockade. This TCR was sampled from a human donor with melanoma. The chain links TRBV30 to TRBJ2-3, with a tentative D call TRBD2 (7 bases). CDR3 coding DNA: TGTGCCTGGAGTGACGGGGGGCAGGGAGATACGCAGTATTTT. This translates into CAWSDGGQGDTQYF.